This TCR beta chain was sequenced in a study of T cell changes during pregnancy in multiple sclerosis. This clone occurred once. Produced via immunoSEQ multiplex PCR; TCRdb's table is partial and in-frame only. The sample yields about 80,000 clones, about 90% seen once. This receptor was identified in a female donor with multiple sclerosis, enrolled in a pregnancy study. The source material was peripheral blood, sampled before pregnancy.

The CDR3 coding sequence is TGTGCCAGCAGTGCCCCGGGACAGTCGTTAGTCTACACCTTC. This codes for CASSAPGQSLVYTF. The rearrangement links TRBV6-1 to TRBJ1-2, with 7 bases that match TRBD1. The CDR3 has 14 residues. The germline CDR1 and CDR2 sequences are MNHNS and SASEGT. Unmatched junction bases numbered 12, after V lost 4 bases and J lost 10 bases.